This T cell receptor (beta chain) came from a study of CD8 T cells in ankylosing spondylitis. This clonotype was picked up many times. The CDR3 spans 15 residues. Trimming cost V 5 bases and J 2 bases, with 14 bases left between them. Per germline, CDR1 KGHSH and CDR2 LQKENI. MiXCR, applied by TCRdb to the 5' RACE reads, yields one record per CDR3 protein. The table lists about 240,000 distinct CDR3 sequences, about 10% of them singletons. This TCR derives from a male donor with ankylosing spondylitis or in good health (not recorded which). Sequenced input: blood, either unsorted or a sorted T cell fraction (not recorded which). The chain carries TRBV18 and TRBJ2-3; D is undetermined. The CDR3 region has the DNA TGTGCCAGCTCAGTGGGCCAAGGAAACACAGATACGCAGTATTTT. This gives the protein CASSVGQGNTDTQYF.